One sample yielded the 25 T cell receptor beta chains listed below, sequenced in a study of shared clonotypes between healthy human individuals. The repertoire was sequenced with immunoSEQ multiplex PCR; TCRdb's copy has only in-frame clones and lacks some. The sample has approximately 470,000 clones, 60% to 80% seen once. Specimen: PBMCs. These receptors were obtained from a woman aged 40 to 50 in good health. Some clones in this sample may be carry-over from other donors' samples.

The gene calls are TRBV18 and TRBJ1-1; 7 bases agree with TRBD1. V was clipped by 6 bases and J by 2 bases; unmatched bases: 12. The CDR3 totals 16 residues. Germline values: CDR1 KGHSH, CDR2 LQKENI. The CDR3 sequence: CASSGSQGDSNTEAFF. CDR3 coding DNA: TGTGCCAGCTCCGGGTCGCAGGGGGACTCCAACACTGAAGCTTTCTTT.

The chain has TRBV9 and TRBJ2-1, with a possible D match to TRBD1 (6 bases). The germline V gene has CDR1 SGDLS and CDR2 YYNGEE. V was pared by 0 bases and J by 8 bases, with 15 bases between. The length of the CDR3 is 15 residues. The CDR3 region is CASSVEAGVRDEQFF. The DNA for the CDR3 is TGTGCCAGCAGCGTAGAGGCAGGGGTTCGCGATGAGCAGTTCTTC.

This chain connects TRBV30 to TRBJ1-1; D ambiguous. Trimming shortened V by 0 bases and J by 1 base, and 6 bases separated the two germline ends. Germline V CDR1 and CDR2: GTSNPN, SVGIG (reference sequence). CDR3 length equals 13 residues. The CDR3 loop is CAWSVQENTEAFF. The DNA for the CDR3 is TGTGCCTGGAGTGTCCAGGAGAACACTGAAGCTTTCTTT.

The genes are TRBV7-9 and TRBJ2-1; 10 nucleotides agree with TRBD2. V gave up 2 bases and J gave up 10 bases; unmatched junction bases: 8. The CDR3 contains 15 residues. Germline CDR1 reads SEHNR; CDR2 reads FQNEAQ (reference sequence). The CDR3 coding sequence is TGTGCCAGCAGCTTATTGTCTAGCGGGAGCGACGAGCAGTTCTTC. Amino acids: CASSLLSSGSDEQFF.

The sample holds a few counts of this clone. This same CDR3 is encoded by further DNA sequences in the sample. As DNA, the CDR3 is TGTGCCATCAGTGAGTCGCGGGGCACAGATACGCAGTATTTT. Translation gives CAISESRGTDTQYF. The J gene is TRBJ2-3, the V gene TRBV10-3; the D gene is possibly TRBD2 (5 bases). The CDR3 totals 14 residues. Germline V gene data show CDR1 as ENHRY and CDR2 as SYGVKD. V lost 0 bases, J lost 1 base, and 5 bases lay in between.

This chain links TRBV5-1 with TRBJ1-4; TRBD1 is a possible D gene (6 bases). This CDR3 contains 20 residues. V lost 0 bases, J lost 0 bases, and 21 bases lay in between. CDR1 SGHRS and CDR2 YFSETQ come from the germline V gene. The CDR3 DNA reads TGCGCCAGCAGCTTGGCTTATGCTCAGGGGCCGGCCGCAACTAATGAAAAACTGTTTTTT. This translates into CASSLAYAQGPAATNEKLFF.

This clone was found a few times. The chain recombines TRBV28 with TRBJ1-1, with D possibly TRBD1 on 6 matching bases. The CDR3 runs to 12 residues. Germline V gene data show CDR1 as MDHEN and CDR2 as SYDVKM. Trimming left V 5 bases short and J 4 bases short, with 8 bases between. CDR3 nucleotides: TGTGCCAGCAGTCGAGGGGGCACTGAAGCTTTCTTT. Its translation is CASSRGGTEAFF.

This clone was seen a single time. The chain employs TRBV5-4 and TRBJ2-2; no clear D gene. Germline CDR1 SGHNT, CDR2 YYREEE (reference sequence). The CDR3 spans 14 residues. Trimming left V 0 bases short and J 4 bases short, with 7 bases between. The CDR3 sequence is CASSLALATGELFF. The CDR3 region has the DNA TGTGCCAGCAGCTTGGCCCTGGCCACCGGGGAGCTGTTTTTT.

The chain links TRBV5-1 to TRBJ2-1, with TRBD2 identical over 12 bases. V was clipped by 0 bases and J by 7 bases; unmatched bases: 8. The CDR3 is 17 amino acids. The germline V gene encodes CDR1 SGHRS and CDR2 YFSETQ. The CDR3 bases are TGCGCCAGCAGCTTGGGACTAGCGGGAGCCCCCGGTAATGAGCAGTTCTTC. Translated, it gives CASSLGLAGAPGNEQFF.

This sequence joins TRBV5-1 and TRBJ2-2, with D perhaps TRBD1 (5 bases). The CDR3 has 13 amino acids. Trimming pared 3 bases from V and 6 bases from J, leaving 9 bases between. Germline V gene data show CDR1 as SGHRS and CDR2 as YFSETQ. DNA for the CDR3: TGCGCCAGCAGCTCACAGGTTTCCGGGGAGCTGTTTTTT. Its translation is CASSSQVSGELFF.

This clone was seen ten or more times. The J gene is TRBJ1-4, the V gene TRBV27; TRBD1 might be the D (5 bases). The length of the CDR3 is 15 residues. V shed 4 bases and J shed 2 bases, with 11 bases lying between them. Germline values: CDR1 MNHEY, CDR2 SMNVEV (reference sequence). CDR3 DNA: TGTGCCAGCAGTTGGGACTGGAGGACTAATGAAAAACTGTTTTTT. It encodes CASSWDWRTNEKLFF.

This clone was seen once. Within the sample, other DNA sequences also encode this same CDR3. The chain joins TRBV18 to TRBJ2-5; D gene unclear. V lost 1 base to trimming and J lost 2 bases, with 8 bases between them. CDR1 and CDR2 from the germline V gene are KGHSH and LQKENI. This CDR3 contains 14 residues. The CDR3 nucleotides are TGTGCCAGCTCACCACTCGGAGAACAAGAGACCCAGTACTTC. Amino acid sequence: CASSPLGEQETQYF.

The chain has TRBV5-6 and TRBJ2-7; D is unresolved. Germline CDR1 reads SGHDT; CDR2 reads YYEEEE. The V gene lost 0 bases and the J gene lost 0 bases, with 16 bases spanning the gap. The CDR3 spans 17 residues. The CDR3 here is CASSLGIVGSLSYEQYF. DNA for the CDR3: TGTGCCAGCAGCTTGGGTATAGTGGGCAGCCTCTCCTACGAGCAGTACTTC.

This sequence joins TRBV19 and TRBJ2-3; 11 bases map to TRBD2. In germline, CDR1 is LNHDA, CDR2 SQIVND (reference sequence). V gave up 5 bases and J gave up 0 bases; unmatched junction bases: 13. CDR3 length: 19 residues. Here the CDR3 reads CASSLLGLAEVVSTDTQYF. In DNA, the CDR3 is TGTGCCAGTAGTCTCCTGGGACTAGCGGAGGTAGTAAGCACAGATACGCAGTATTTT.

The chain employs TRBV5-4 and TRBJ2-3, with 8 nucleotides matching TRBD2. Germline V gene sequence: CDR1 SGHNT, CDR2 YYREEE (reference sequence). With 1 base clipped from V and 6 bases from J, the junction kept 4 bases outside the gene matches. The CDR3 contains 14 residues. The CDR3 sequence: CASSLKAGEDTQYF. The CDR3 DNA reads as TGTGCCAGCAGCTTGAAAGCGGGAGAGGATACGCAGTATTTT.

The chain joins TRBV5-1 to TRBJ2-6, with a tentative D call TRBD1 (6 bases). CDR3 length: 16 amino acids. Trimming shortened V by 3 bases and J by 0 bases, and 10 bases separated the two germline ends. From germline, CDR1 is SGHRS and CDR2 YFSETQ. The CDR3 bases are TGCGCCAGCAGCTCCGGGACACGCTCTGGGGCCAACGTCCTGACTTTC. Its protein product is CASSSGTRSGANVLTF.

The V and J genes are TRBV2 and TRBJ2-1; the D gene could be TRBD1 or TRBD2 (5 bases each). The CDR3 is made up of 13 amino acids. The V gene's germline CDR1 is SNHLY and CDR2 FYNNEI. V lost 8 bases to trimming and J lost 6 bases, with 14 bases between them. In DNA form, the CDR3 reads TGTGCCAGCGGCGCCGGGACCACCAATGAGCAGTTCTTC. This gives the protein CASGAGTTNEQFF.

J is TRBJ1-1 and V is TRBV6-6; unclear D gene. Trimming pared 8 bases from V and 1 base from J, leaving 8 bases between. The germline CDR1 and CDR2 sequences are MNHNY and SVGAGI (reference sequence). The CDR3 is 12 amino acids. The CDR3 is CASGRRNTEAFF. The CDR3 nucleotides are TGTGCCAGCGGGCGAAGGAACACTGAAGCTTTCTTT.

V and J are TRBV6-5 and TRBJ2-1, with D maybe TRBD2 (6 bases). The CDR3 totals 15 residues. The germline V gene encodes CDR1 MNHEY and CDR2 SVGAGI. Trimming cost V 5 bases and J 6 bases, with 17 bases left between them. The CDR3 coding sequence is TGTGCCAGCAGTCACAGGTGGGAGGTTCCCAATGAGCAGTTCTTC. It translates to CASSHRWEVPNEQFF.

The rearrangement links TRBV30 to TRBJ1-2; no firm D call. Looked up from germline, CDR1 is GTSNPN and CDR2 is SVGIG (reference sequence). This CDR3 contains 12 residues. V was clipped by 0 bases and J by 9 bases, with 11 bases between them. In nucleotides, the CDR3 is TGTGCCTGGAGTGTTCGGAGGGCTAGCTACACCTTC. Its translation is CAWSVRRASYTF.

With respect to this clone: At the DNA level, this CDR3 is encoded by other sequences in the same sample as well. This chain connects TRBV9 to TRBJ2-7; 8 bases map to TRBD1. V trimming: 4 bases; J trimming: 3 bases; junction bases outside the gene matches: 6. This CDR3 is 14 amino acids long. Germline-derived CDR1 and CDR2 are SGDLS and YYNGEE. The CDR3 DNA sequence: TGTGCCAGCAGCCCACGGACAGGGAACTACGAGCAGTACTTC. Translating gives CASSPRTGNYEQYF. The full variable domain, with the rest looked up from reference TRBV9 and TRBJ2-7, is DSGVTQTPKHLITATGQRVTLRCSPRSGDLSVYWYQQSLDQGLQFLIQYYNGEERAKGNILERFSAQQFPDLHSELNLSSLELGDSALYFCASSPRTGNYEQYFGPGTRLTVT.

This clone turned up a few times. The CDR3 spells CASRAGYRATNEKLFF. CDR3 nucleotides: TGTGCCAGCAGGGCGGGGTACAGGGCAACTAATGAAAAACTGTTTTTT. The chain uses TRBV7-9 and TRBJ1-4; a possible D gene is TRBD1 (6 bases). The CDR3 sequence is 16 residues long. Trimming left V 6 bases short and J 0 bases short, with 14 bases between. Germline CDR1 is SEHNR and CDR2 is FQNEAQ (reference sequence).

This chain links TRBV10-3 with TRBJ2-1, with D hard to call. This CDR3 region has 12 residues. V shed 4 bases and J shed 4 bases, with 5 bases lying between them. Germline loops: CDR1 ENHRY, CDR2 SYGVKD. The CDR3 sequence is CAISVGYNEQFF. Here the CDR3 DNA reads TGTGCCATCAGTGTAGGATACAATGAGCAGTTCTTC.

In the case of this clone: A far larger clone is one nucleotide away, so this likely arose from a read error. The chain is built from TRBV30 and TRBJ1-1; TRBD1 aligns across 7 bases. Germline CDR1 is GTSNPN and CDR2 is SVGIG (reference sequence). Unmatched junction bases numbered 7, after V lost 3 bases and J lost 3 bases. The CDR3 has 14 amino acids. The CDR3 reads CAWRQGRAHTEAFF. CDR3 DNA: TGTGCCTGGAGACAGGGGAGGGCGCACACTGAAGCTTTCTTT.

This rearrangement joins TRBV7-9 to TRBJ2-2; the match to TRBD2 covers 16 bases. This CDR3 is built from 18 residues. Germline CDR1 reads SEHNR; CDR2 reads FQNEAQ (reference sequence). V lost 4 bases and J lost 7; bases outside the gene matches: 9. CDR3 sequence reads: CASSSGTSGRALVGELFF. The CDR3 DNA sequence: TGTGCCAGCAGCTCCGGGACTAGCGGGAGGGCCTTGGTCGGGGAGCTGTTTTTT.